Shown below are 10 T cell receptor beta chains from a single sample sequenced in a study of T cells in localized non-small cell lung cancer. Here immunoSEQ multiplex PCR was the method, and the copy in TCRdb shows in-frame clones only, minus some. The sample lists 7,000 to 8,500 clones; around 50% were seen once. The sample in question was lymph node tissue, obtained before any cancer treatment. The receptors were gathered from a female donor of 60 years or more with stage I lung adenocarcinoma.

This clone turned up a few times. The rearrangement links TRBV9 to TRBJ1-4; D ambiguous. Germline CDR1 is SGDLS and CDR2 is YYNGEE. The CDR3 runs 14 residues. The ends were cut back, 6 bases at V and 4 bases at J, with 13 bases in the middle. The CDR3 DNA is TGTGCCAGCACTATTCCTCCACTTAATGAAAAACTGTTTTTT. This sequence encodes CASTIPPLNEKLFF.

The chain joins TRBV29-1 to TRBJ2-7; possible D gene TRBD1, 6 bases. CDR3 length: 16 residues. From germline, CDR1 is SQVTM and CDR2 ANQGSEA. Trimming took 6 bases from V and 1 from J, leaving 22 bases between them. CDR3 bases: TGCAGCGTGGCGCCTGGACAGCCTTCCTCATCCTACGAGCAGTACTTC. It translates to CSVAPGQPSSSYEQYF.

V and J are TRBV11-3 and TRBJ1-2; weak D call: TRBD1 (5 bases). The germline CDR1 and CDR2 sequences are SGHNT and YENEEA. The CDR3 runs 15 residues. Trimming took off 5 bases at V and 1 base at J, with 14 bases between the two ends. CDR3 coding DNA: TGTGCCAGCAGCAAGCGGGACGGCAGTAACTATGGCTACACCTTC. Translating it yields CASSKRDGSNYGYTF.

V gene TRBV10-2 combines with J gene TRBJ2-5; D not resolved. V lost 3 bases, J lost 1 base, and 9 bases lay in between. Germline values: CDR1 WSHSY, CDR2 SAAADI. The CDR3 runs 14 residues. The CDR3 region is CASSDPLGQETQYF. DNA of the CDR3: TGCGCCAGCAGTGACCCCCTAGGCCAAGAGACCCAGTACTTC.

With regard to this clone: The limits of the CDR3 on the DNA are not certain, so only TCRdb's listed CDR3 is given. The CDR3 loop is CASSFGGGAGVGSEQFF. The chain links TRBV7-5 to TRBJ2-1; the D call TRBD2 from the table was never checked on the DNA. TRBV7-5 constitutes a pseudogene. The CDR3 is 17 amino acids long, termini counted.

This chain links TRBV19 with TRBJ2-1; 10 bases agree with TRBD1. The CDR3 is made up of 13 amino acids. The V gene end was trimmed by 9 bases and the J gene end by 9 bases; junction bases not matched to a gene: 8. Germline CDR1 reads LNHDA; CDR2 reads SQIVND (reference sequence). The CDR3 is CASGGQGRGEQFF. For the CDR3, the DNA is TGTGCCAGCGGGGGACAGGGGAGGGGTGAGCAGTTCTTC.

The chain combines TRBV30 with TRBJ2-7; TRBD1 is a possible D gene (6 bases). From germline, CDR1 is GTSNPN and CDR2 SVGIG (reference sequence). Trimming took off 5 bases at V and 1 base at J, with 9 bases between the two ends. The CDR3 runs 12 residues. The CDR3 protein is CAWVQGSYEQYF. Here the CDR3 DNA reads TGTGCCTGGGTACAGGGTTCCTACGAGCAGTACTTC.

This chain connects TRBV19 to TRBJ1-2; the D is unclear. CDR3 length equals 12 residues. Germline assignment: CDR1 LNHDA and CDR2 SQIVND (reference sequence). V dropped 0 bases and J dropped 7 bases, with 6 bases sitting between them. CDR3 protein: CASSIEARGYTF. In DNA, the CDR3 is TGTGCCAGTAGTATAGAGGCCCGTGGCTACACCTTC.

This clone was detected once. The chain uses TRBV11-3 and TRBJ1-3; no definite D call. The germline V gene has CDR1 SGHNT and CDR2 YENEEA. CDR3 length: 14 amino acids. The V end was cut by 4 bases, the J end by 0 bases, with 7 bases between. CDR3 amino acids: CASSSSHSGNTIYF. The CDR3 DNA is TGTGCCAGCAGCTCAAGCCACTCTGGAAACACCATATATTTT.

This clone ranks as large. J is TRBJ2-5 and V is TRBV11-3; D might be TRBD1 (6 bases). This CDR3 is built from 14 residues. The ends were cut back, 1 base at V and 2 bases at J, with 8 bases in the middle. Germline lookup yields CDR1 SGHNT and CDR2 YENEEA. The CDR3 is CASSLGQAQETQYF. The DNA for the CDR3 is TGTGCCAGCAGCTTAGGACAGGCACAAGAGACCCAGTACTTC.